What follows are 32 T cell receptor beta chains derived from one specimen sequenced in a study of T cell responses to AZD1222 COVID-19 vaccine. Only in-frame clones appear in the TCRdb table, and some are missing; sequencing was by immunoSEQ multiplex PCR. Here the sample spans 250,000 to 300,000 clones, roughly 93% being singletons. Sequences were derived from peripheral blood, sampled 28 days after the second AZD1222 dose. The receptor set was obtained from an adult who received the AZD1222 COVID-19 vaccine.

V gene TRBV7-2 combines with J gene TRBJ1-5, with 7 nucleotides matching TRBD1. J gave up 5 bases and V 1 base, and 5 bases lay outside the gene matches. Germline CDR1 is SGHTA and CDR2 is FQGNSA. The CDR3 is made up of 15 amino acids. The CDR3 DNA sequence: TGTGCCAGCAGCTTAGTTGGACAGGTAGATCAGCCCCAGCATTTT. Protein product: CASSLVGQVDQPQHF.

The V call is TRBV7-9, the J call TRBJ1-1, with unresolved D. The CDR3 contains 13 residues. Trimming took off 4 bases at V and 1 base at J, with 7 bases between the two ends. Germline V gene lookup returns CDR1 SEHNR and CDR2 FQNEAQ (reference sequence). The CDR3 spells CASSYGWNTEAFF. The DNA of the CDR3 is TGTGCCAGCAGCTACGGTTGGAACACTGAAGCTTTCTTT.

The CDR3 region is CASSRPLGRGMDEQYF. CDR3 coding DNA: TGTGCCAGCAGCCGCCCCCTGGGGCGGGGGATGGACGAGCAGTACTTC. The chain links TRBV3-1 (or the pseudogene TRBV3-2) to TRBJ2-7; 7 bases are a match to TRBD2. This CDR3 has 16 residues. The J segment lost 5 bases and the V segment lost 4 bases, leaving 14 bases of the junction unmatched. Per germline, CDR1 LGHDT and CDR2 YNNKEL (reference sequence).

CDR3 in DNA: TGTGCCAGCAGTGAAGGCGAGTGGGCGCCAAACACTGAAGCTTTCTTT. This gives the protein CASSEGEWAPNTEAFF. The chain carries TRBV6-1 and TRBJ1-1; D gene unclear. In germline, CDR1 is MNHNS, CDR2 SASEGT. Trimming removed 1 base from V and 2 bases from J, with 14 bases in between. The CDR3 covers 16 residues.

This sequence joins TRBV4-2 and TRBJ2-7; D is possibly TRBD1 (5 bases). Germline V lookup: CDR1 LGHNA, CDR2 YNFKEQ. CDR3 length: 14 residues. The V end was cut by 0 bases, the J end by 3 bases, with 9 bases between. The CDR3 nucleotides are TGTGCCAGCAGCCAAGATCGAACAGGCTACGAGCAGTACTTC. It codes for CASSQDRTGYEQYF.

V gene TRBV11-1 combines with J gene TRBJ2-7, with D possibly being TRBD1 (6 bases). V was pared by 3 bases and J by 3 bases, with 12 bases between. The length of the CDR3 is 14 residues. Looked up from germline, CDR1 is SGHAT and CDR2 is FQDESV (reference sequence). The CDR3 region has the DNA TGTGCCAGCAGCTTTCGGACAGTCTTCTACGAGCAGTACTTC. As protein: CASSFRTVFYEQYF.

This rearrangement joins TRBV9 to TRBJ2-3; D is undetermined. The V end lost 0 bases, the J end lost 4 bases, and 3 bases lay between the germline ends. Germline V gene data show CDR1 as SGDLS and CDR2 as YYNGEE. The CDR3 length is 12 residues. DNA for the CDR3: TGTGCCAGCAGCGTAGGCGCAGATACGCAGTATTTT. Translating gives CASSVGADTQYF.

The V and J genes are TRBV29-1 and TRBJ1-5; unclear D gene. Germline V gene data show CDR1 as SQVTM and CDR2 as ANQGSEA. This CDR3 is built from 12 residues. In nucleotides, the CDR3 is TGCGCGGCCTGCCTAGGGAATCAGCCCCAGCATTTT. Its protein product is CAACLGNQPQHF.

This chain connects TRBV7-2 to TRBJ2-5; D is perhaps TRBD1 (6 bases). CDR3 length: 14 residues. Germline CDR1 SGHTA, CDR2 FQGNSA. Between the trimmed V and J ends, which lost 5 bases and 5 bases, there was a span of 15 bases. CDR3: CASSPGAGAETQYF. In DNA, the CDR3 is TGTGCCAGCAGCCCAGGGGCAGGTGCTGAGACCCAGTACTTC.

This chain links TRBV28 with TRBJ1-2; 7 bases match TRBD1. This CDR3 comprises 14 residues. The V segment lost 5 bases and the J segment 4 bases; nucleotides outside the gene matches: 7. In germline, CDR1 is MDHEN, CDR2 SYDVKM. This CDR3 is CASSRGTARYGYTF. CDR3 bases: TGTGCCAGCAGTCGGGGGACAGCCCGCTATGGCTACACCTTC.

Here the CDR3 DNA reads TGTGCCAGCAGCTCCTTTCGGACGGGGAACACTGAAGCTTTCTTT. Protein: CASSSFRTGNTEAFF. The chain has TRBV7-2 and TRBJ1-1; no clear D. Germline loops: CDR1 SGHTA, CDR2 FQGNSA. The germline V and J ends were trimmed by 4 bases and 1 base, with 13 bases remaining between them. CDR3 length equals 15 residues. Using reference TRBV7-2 and TRBJ1-1 for the parts outside the CDR3, the full variable domain is GAGVSQSPSNKVTEKGKDVELRCDPISGHTALYWYRQSLGQGLEFLIYFQGNSAPDKSGLPSDRFSAERTGGSVSTLTIQRTQQEDSAVYLCASSSFRTGNTEAFFGQGTRLTVV.

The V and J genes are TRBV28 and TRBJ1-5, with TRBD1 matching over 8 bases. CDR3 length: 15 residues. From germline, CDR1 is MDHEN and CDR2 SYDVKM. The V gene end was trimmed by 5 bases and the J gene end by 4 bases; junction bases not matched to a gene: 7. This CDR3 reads CASSRRDRRNQPQHF. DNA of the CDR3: TGTGCCAGCAGTCGCCGGGACAGGCGGAATCAGCCCCAGCATTTT.

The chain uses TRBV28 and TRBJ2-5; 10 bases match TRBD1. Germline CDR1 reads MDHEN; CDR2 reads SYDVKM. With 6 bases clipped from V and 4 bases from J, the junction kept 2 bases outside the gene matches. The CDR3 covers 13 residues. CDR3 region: CASRGQGIETQYF. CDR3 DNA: TGTGCCAGCAGGGGACAGGGGATAGAGACCCAGTACTTC.

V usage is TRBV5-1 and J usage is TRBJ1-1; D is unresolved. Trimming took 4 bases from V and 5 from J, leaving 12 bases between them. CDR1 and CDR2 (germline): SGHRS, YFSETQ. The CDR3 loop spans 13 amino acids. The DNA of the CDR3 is TGCGCCAGCAGCCCCACCCCGCGGACTGAAGCTTTCTTT. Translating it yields CASSPTPRTEAFF.

The CDR3 DNA reads as TGTGCCAGCAGCGCAAGCGGGGTGCTAGGGCCCCAGCATTTT. Translating it yields CASSASGVLGPQHF. J is TRBJ1-5 and V is TRBV7-8; D remains unclear. The CDR3 has 14 amino acids. Germline V gene lookup returns CDR1 SGHVS and CDR2 FQNEAQ. Trimming took off 5 bases at V and 9 bases at J, with 17 bases between the two ends.

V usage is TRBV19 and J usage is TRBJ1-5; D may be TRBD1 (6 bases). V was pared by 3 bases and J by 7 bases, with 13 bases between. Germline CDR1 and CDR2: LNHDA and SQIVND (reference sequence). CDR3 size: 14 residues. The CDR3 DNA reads TGTGCCAGTAGTATGTATTGGGGGGCCCAGCCCCAGCATTTT. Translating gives CASSMYWGAQPQHF.

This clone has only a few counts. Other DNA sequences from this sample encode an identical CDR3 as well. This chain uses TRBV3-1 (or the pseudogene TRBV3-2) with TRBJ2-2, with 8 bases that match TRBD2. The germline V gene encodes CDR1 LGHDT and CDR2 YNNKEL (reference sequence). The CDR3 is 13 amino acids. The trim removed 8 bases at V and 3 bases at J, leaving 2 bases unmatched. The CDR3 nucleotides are TGTGCCAGCCAGCGGGAGTACACCGGGGAGCTGTTTTTT. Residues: CASQREYTGELFF.

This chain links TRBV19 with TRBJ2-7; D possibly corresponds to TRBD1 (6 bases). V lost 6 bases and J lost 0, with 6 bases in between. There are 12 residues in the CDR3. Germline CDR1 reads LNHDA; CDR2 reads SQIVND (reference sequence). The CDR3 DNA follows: TGTGCCAGTAGGGGGGCCTCCTACGAGCAGTACTTC. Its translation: CASRGASYEQYF.

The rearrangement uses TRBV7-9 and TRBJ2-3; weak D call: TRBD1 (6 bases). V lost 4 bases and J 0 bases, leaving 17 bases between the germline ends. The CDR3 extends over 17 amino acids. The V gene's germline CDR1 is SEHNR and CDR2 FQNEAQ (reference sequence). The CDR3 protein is CASSSRLGGVSTDTQYF. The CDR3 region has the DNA TGTGCCAGCAGCTCCCGGTTAGGGGGAGTGAGCACAGATACGCAGTATTTT.

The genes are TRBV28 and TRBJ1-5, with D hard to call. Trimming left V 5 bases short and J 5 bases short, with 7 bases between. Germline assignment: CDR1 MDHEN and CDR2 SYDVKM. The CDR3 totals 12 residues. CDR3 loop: CASSLEDQPQHF. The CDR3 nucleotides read TGTGCCAGCAGTCTGGAAGATCAGCCCCAGCATTTT.

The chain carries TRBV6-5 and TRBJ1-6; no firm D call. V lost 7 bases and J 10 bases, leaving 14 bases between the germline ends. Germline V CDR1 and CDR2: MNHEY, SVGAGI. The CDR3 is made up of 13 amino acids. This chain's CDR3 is CASTPAGVSPLHF. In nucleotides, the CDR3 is TGTGCCAGCACCCCCGCCGGGGTCTCACCCCTCCACTTT.

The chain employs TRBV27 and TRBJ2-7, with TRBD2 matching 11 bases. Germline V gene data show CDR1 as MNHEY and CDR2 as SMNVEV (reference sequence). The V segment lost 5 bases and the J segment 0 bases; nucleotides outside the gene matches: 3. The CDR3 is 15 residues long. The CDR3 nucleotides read TGTGCCAGCAGTCACGGACTAGCGGGCTCCTACGAGCAGTACTTC. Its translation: CASSHGLAGSYEQYF.

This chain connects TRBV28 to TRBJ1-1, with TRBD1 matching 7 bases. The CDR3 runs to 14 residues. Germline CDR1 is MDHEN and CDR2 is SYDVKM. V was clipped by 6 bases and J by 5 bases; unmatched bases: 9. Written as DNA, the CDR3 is TGTGCCAGCAGGGCAGACAGGGTGTGGACTGAAGCTTTCTTT. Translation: CASRADRVWTEAFF.

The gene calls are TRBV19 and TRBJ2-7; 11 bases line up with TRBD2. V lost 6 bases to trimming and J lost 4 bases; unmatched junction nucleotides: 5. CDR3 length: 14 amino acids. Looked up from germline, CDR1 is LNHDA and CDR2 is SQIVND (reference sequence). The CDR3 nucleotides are TGTGCCAGTAGATCACTAGCGGGAGCGTACGAGCAGTACTTC. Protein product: CASRSLAGAYEQYF.

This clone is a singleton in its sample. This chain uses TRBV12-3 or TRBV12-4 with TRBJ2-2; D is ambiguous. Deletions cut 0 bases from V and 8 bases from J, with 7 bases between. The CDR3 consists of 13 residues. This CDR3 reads CASSLAREGELFF. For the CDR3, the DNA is TGTGCCAGCAGTTTAGCGCGAGAAGGGGAGCTGTTTTTT.

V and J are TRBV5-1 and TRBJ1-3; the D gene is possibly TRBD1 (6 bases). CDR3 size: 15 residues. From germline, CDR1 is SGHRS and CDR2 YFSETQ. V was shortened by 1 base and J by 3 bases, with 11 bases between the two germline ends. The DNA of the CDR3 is TGCGCCAGCAGCTTGATGGGGGCAAGTGGAAACACCATATATTTT. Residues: CASSLMGASGNTIYF.

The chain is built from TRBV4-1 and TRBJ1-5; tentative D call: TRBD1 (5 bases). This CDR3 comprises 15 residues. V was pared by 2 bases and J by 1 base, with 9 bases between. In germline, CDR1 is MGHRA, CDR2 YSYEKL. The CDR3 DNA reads TGCGCCAGCAGCCAACCCGGGACCAGCAATCAGCCCCAGCATTTT. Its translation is CASSQPGTSNQPQHF.

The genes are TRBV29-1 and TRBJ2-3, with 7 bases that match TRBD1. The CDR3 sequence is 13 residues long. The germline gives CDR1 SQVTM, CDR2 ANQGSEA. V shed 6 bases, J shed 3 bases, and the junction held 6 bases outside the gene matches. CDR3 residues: CSVRQGGTDTQYF. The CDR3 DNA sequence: TGCAGCGTAAGACAGGGCGGAACAGATACGCAGTATTTT.

The CDR3 reads CSASSGSQPQHF. The CDR3 bases are TGCAGTGCTAGTTCCGGAAGCCAGCCCCAGCATTTT. The chain is built from TRBV20-1 and TRBJ1-5; D is uncertain. The CDR3 contains 12 residues. The V and J ends lost 3 bases and 7 bases respectively, with 10 bases between them. In germline, CDR1 is DFQATT, CDR2 SNEGSKA (reference sequence).

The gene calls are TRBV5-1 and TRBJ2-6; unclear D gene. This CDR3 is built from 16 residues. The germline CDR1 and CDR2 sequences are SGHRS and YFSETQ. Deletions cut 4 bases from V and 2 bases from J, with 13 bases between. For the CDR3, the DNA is TGCGCCAGCAGCCGTACACCTTCAACTGGGGCCAACGTCCTGACTTTC. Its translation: CASSRTPSTGANVLTF. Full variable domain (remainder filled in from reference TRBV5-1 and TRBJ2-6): KAGVTQTPRYLIKTRGQQVTLSCSPISGHRSVSWYQQTPGQGLQFLFEYFSETQRNKGNFPGRFSGRQFSNSRSEMNVSTLELGDSALYLCASSRTPSTGANVLTFGAGSRLTVL.

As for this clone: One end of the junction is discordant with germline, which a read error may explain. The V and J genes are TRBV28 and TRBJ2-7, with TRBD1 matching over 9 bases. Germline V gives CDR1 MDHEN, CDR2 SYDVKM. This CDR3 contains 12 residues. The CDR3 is CATRRPGTGFHF. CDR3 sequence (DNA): TGTGCCACCCGGAGACCCGGGACAGGGTTTCACTTC.

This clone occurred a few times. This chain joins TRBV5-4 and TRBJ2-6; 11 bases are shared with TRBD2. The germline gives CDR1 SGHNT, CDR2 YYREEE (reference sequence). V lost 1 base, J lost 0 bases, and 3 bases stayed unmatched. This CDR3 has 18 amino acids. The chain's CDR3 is CASSLLAGGFSGANVLTF. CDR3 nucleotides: TGTGCCAGCAGCTTGCTAGCGGGAGGATTCTCTGGGGCCAACGTCCTGACTTTC. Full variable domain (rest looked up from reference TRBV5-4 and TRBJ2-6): ETGVTQSPTHLIKTRGQQVTLRCSSQSGHNTVSWYQQALGQGPQFIFQYYREEENGRGNFPPRFSGLQFPNYSSELNVNALELDDSALYLCASSLLAGGFSGANVLTFGAGSRLTVL.